This T cell receptor beta chain appears in the sequencing data of a study of blood T cell repertoires in COVID-19. Study summary: Samples representing acute and convalescent COVID-19 were sourced from the United States, Italy and Spain. PBMCs, B-cell-depleted T cells, or T cells were the source of the cDNA or gDNA that made up the material.

Authors' data handling: By means of reference gene primer amplification, nucleated cell counts were estimated. Here immunoSEQ multiplex PCR was the method, and the copy in TCRdb shows in-frame clones only, minus some. Clonal size and the V and J genes are those of that table, whereas D and trimming came from the DNA. Of 220,000 or so clones in the sample, approximately 90% were seen once. Patients of the Seattle cohort, enrolled during active infection, were followed longitudinally. The V gene lost 5 bases and the J gene lost 5 bases, with 15 bases spanning the gap. Germline V gives CDR1 SGHTA, CDR2 FQGTGA. The CDR3 is made up of 15 amino acids.

This sequence joins TRBV7-3 and TRBJ2-2; no firm D call. Sequenced: peripheral blood. This TCR was sampled from a woman in her forties or fifties with COVID-19, enrolled during active disease. This CDR3 is CASSPNVAGTGELFF. The CDR3 region has the DNA TGTGCCAGCAGCCCCAACGTGGCTGGTACCGGGGAGCTGTTTTTT.